This TCR beta chain was profiled in a study of shared clonotypes between healthy human individuals. Study in general: Three plates were used per donor for CD4 naive, three for CD4 memory, two for CD8 naive and one for CD8 memory.

Findings and limits, study-wide: Around 5% of naive CD4 clonotypes were shared across several donors.

The material for each subset, its genomic DNA, was split evenly across several immunoSEQ plates. TCRdb's copy holds only in-frame clones and misses some; the assay was immunoSEQ multiplex PCR. The repertoire includes 2 million to 3 million clones, roughly 93% of them detected once, and approximately 0.35% sits in the top ten. The length of the CDR3 is 14 residues. Germline V lookup: CDR1 SGHRS, CDR2 YFSETQ. Trimming removed 0 bases at V and 3 bases at J, with 9 bases between. There were no recent acute infections or vaccinations among the donors, who were healthy HIV-negative adults. In regard to this clone: Antigen specificity is unknown. The same CDR3 arises from other DNA sequences in this sample as well.

This TCR was sampled from a man aged 18 to 30 in good health. Some clones in this sample may be carry-over from other donors' samples. The chain combines TRBV5-1 with TRBJ2-5, with D possibly TRBD1 on 5 matching bases. Sample: naive CD4+ T cells from PBMCs. As for subset: CD45RA+ positively selected. The CDR3, as DNA: TGCGCCAGCAGCTTGGTGGCAGGGAAAGAGACCCAGTACTTC. Protein: CASSLVAGKETQYF.